This T cell receptor (beta chain) was recovered during a study of spatial heterogeneity in lung cancer (dated by TCRdb to the late 2010s). Some background on the complete study: Beta-chain transcripts were consistently detected in greater numbers than alpha-chain transcripts, which likely reflected higher beta-chain transcript abundance. In the raw uncorrected reads, each unique combination of TCR and UMI appeared more than ten times on average. Nonsynonymous mutation counts, determined by whole-exome sequencing of tumor tissue, were related to TCR repertoire features. The study quantitatively compared TCR alpha and beta repertoires across multiple tumor regions, matched nontumor lung and blood in non-small cell lung cancer. At surgery, both alpha and beta chains were TCR-sequenced in approximately 210 tumor regions, 64 matched nontumor lung samples and 50 to 60 PBMC samples. Overall study results and their limits: Ubiquitous expanded tumor TCRs showed up in blood more often at tumor resection than at routine follow-up. Additional single-cell paired TCR alpha and beta sequencing was considered necessary to confirm, at a functional level, the hypothesis that regional TCRs recognize regional mutations.

This sample's time point label indicates: sample taken at primary tumor resection. The donors were approximately 70 patients from the lung TRACERx cohort who had early-stage, untreated non-small cell lung cancer. Whole RNA extracted from tumor and nontumor lung tissue, or from cryopreserved PBMC samples, was used for TCR sequencing without cell sorting. A patient was chosen for TCR sequencing only when enough RNA was available from at least two tumor regions. Reading from cysteine to phenylalanine, the CDR3 counts 16 amino acids. The retained sequence is limited to the CDR3, 48 bases, with the frame set at the first base. Taken from the germline V gene, the CDR1 and CDR2 loops are MNHEY and SVGAGI. V ends up 0 bases short and J 4 bases short, with an unmatched junction base count of 8. This clonotype was seen more than once but under ten times. Its target antigen remains unknown. It has no much larger one-base neighbor in the sample; base qualities were not kept.

Library preparation employed 5' RACE. The listed sequencing device is NextSeq 500. The TCR library protocol attached a unique molecular identifier to each TCR cDNA molecule to allow correction of PCR and sequencing errors. Per the source publication's procedure: TCR identification, UMI-based error correction and CDR3 extraction were all carried out with Decombinator tools. TCRs above a frequency of 2 per 1,000, corresponding to the top 1% of the tumor frequency distribution, were defined as expanded. Each repertoire was subsampled 100 times to 5,000 TCRs, after which Renyi diversity was computed with the R vegan package. To build CDR3 similarity networks, amino acid triplet string-kernel similarity was used, and CDR3s were connected when their pairwise similarity was above 0.82. TCRdb redid the processing of the public reads, applying fastp at Q25 and MiXCR, and retained in-frame beta chains. Every entry covers one CDR3 protein and lists the most common genes and DNA from its rows. TCRdb, rather than the study authors, made the V and J calls. The sample profile shows about 61,000 distinct CDR3 sequences; nearly 6.5% of them were found once. The top ten clones comprise roughly 15% of the sample.

Sequencing was performed on PBMCs, taken at surgery. The chain is encoded by TRBV6-5 joined to TRBJ2-5; TRBD2 fits 7 bases in the junction. This clonotype was obtained from a female donor with early-stage non-small cell lung cancer. The CDR3 in this case is CASSYSSQGGTETQYF. The bases are TGTGCCAGCAGTTACTCGAGTCAGGGAGGGACAGAGACCCAGTACTTC.